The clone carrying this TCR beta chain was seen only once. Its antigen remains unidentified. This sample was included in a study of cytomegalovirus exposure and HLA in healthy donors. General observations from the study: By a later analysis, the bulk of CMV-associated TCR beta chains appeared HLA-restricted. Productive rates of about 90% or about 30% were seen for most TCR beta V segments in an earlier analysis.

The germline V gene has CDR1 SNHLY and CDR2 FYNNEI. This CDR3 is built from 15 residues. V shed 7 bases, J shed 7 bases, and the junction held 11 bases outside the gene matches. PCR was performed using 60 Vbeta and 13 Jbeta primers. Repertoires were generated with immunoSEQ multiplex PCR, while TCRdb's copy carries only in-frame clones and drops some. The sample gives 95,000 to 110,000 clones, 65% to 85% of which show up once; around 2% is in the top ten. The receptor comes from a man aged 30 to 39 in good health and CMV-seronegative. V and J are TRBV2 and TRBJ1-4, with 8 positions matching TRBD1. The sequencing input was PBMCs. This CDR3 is CASKIGQGQTEKLFF. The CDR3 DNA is TGTGCCAGCAAAATAGGACAGGGTCAGACTGAAAAACTGTTTTTT. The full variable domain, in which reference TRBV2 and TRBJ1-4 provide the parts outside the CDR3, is EPEVTQTPSHQVTQMGQEVILRCVPISNHLYFYWYRQILGQKVEFLVSFYNNEISEKSEIFDDQFSVERPDGSNFTLKIRSTKLEDSAMYFCASKIGQGQTEKLFFGSGTQLSVL.